The clone carrying this T cell receptor (beta chain) was counted a few times. The V gene's germline CDR1 is LNHDA and CDR2 SQIVND (reference sequence). This CDR3 contains 15 residues. V trimming: 7 bases; J trimming: 3 bases; junction bases outside the gene matches: 7. Per the original methods: The authors estimated nucleated cell counts from reference gene primer amplification. Assay: immunoSEQ multiplex PCR; the TCRdb copy retains only in-frame clones and omits some. That table gives V, J and clone size, and the DNA gave D and trimming. The sample shows about 300,000 clones, 85% to 90% of them seen only once. The data belong to a study of blood T cell repertoires in COVID-19. Study background: Donors in the United States, Italy and Spain gave samples during acute or convalescent COVID-19. From T cells, B-cell-depleted T cells, or PBMCs came the material, which was cDNA or gDNA.

In Seattle, patients joined the study during active infection and were tracked longitudinally. The chain is built from TRBV19 and TRBJ2-2; 8 bases match TRBD1. The material sequenced was peripheral blood. The receptor's source is a woman aged 45-65 years with COVID-19, enrolled during active disease. In DNA form, the CDR3 reads TGTGCCAGTAACAGCAGGGGGCCTGACACCGGGGAGCTGTTTTTT. This translates into CASNSRGPDTGELFF.